A selection of T cell receptor beta chains follows, all from one sample in a study of regulatory T cells in long-lasting Graves disease. TCRdb recomputed calls from the multiplex PCR reads with MiXCR, one row per CDR3 protein. The repertoire holds some 440,000 distinct CDR3 sequences, with around 21% as singletons. Sample: peripheral blood mononuclear cells (PBMCs), taken when the disease was refractory, from a patient treated with antithyroid drugs. These receptors all stem from a female donor with Graves disease. The CDR3 runs from the conserved cysteine through the conserved F or W. D genes are given only for firm matches. Size is omitted from some rows. Given values are once, few, many or a class for expanded clones.

V gene	clone size	J gene	D gene	CDR3 DNA	CDR3 protein
TRBV6-2/TRBV6-3	few	TRBJ1-1	-	TGTGCCAGCAGTTACTCGAAGGTCACTGAAGCTTTCTTT	CASSYSKVTEAFF
TRBV7-3	few	TRBJ2-2	TRBD2	TGTGCCAGCAGCTTAGGAGGATCTAGCGGGAACACCGGGGAGCTGTTTTTT	CASSLGGSSGNTGELFF
TRBV28	many	TRBJ1-5	-	TGTGCCAGCAGCACGGGACGAAATCAGCCCCAGCATTTT	CASSTGRNQPQHF
TRBV10-3	-	TRBJ1-3	-	TGTGCCATCAGCCCCACGGCGGGGGGCGGCACTGGAAACACCATATATTTT	CAISPTAGGGTGNTIYF
TRBV20-1	-	TRBJ2-3	TRBD2	TGCAGTGCTAGCGACAGCCGACTAGCGGGAGGTGACACAGATACGCAGTATTTT	CSASDSRLAGGDTDTQYF
TRBV20-1	-	TRBJ2-3	-	TGCAGTGCTCTAGAGACAGATACGCAGTATTTT	CSALETDTQYF
TRBV28	many	TRBJ2-1	TRBD2	TGTGCCAGCAGTTTACTAGCGGGAGGCCACAATGAGCAGTTCTTC	CASSLLAGGHNEQFF
TRBV7-2	many	TRBJ2-5	-	TGTGCCAGCAGCCTAGGGGGTTCTCTGTGGGGGGAGACCCAGTACTTC	CASSLGGSLWGETQYF
TRBV6-1	-	TRBJ2-1	TRBD2	TGTGCCAGCGGTATCGGGCTAGCGGGGCCCAATGAGCAGTTCTTC	CASGIGLAGPNEQFF
TRBV14	few	TRBJ2-5	-	TGTGCCAGCAGCCAAGGGTGGCTGGAGACCCAGTACTTC	CASSQGWLETQYF
TRBV6-1	few	TRBJ2-2	TRBD2	TGTGCCAGCAGTCATGGACTAGCGGGGCCCACGGAGCTGTTTTTT	CASSHGLAGPTELFF
TRBV4-3	few	TRBJ1-2	-	TGCGCCAGCAGCCAAACTGAGAGGGGAGGGTTGGATGGCTACACCTTC	CASSQTERGGLDGYTF
TRBV20-1	-	TRBJ1-2	-	TGCAGTGCTAAAACAGCGGGTTTATGGGGCTACACCTTC	CSAKTAGLWGYTF
TRBV4-1	few	TRBJ1-1	TRBD1	TGCGCCAGCAGCCGACAGGGGGCTGAAGCTTTCTTT	CASSRQGAEAFF
TRBV2	many	TRBJ1-6	TRBD1	TGTGCCAGCAGTGAAGGGGGGACAGGTCTCTCACCCCTCCACTTT	CASSEGGTGLSPLHF
TRBV7-3	-	TRBJ2-7	TRBD2	TGTGCCAGCAGCTTACAGGGACTAGACTCCGAGCAGTACTTC	CASSLQGLDSEQYF
TRBV7-2	few	TRBJ2-1	-	TGTGCCAGCAGCTTAGACCTAGTATTAGAGCAGTTCTTC	CASSLDLVLEQFF
TRBV6-5	once	TRBJ2-1	TRBD2	TGTGCCAGCAGTTACGGGAGGGATTACAATGAGCAGTTCTTC	CASSYGRDYNEQFF
TRBV7-8	many	TRBJ2-4	TRBD2	TGTGCCAGCAAAAAGGGAGGGACGGACATTCAGTACTTC	CASKKGGTDIQYF
TRBV20-1	many	TRBJ2-5	-	TGCAGTGCGAGCCTAGCCGTCGGGTTAAAGACCCAGTACTTC	CSASLAVGLKTQYF
TRBV10-3	-	TRBJ1-3	-	TGTGCCCCCCCGGACGGGCATCGCTCTGGAAACACCATATATTTT	CAPPDGHRSGNTIYF
TRBV25-1	-	TRBJ1-1	-	TGTGCCAGCAGTCCGGGGCTGGTCACTGAAGCTTTCTTT	CASSPGLVTEAFF
TRBV5-1	-	TRBJ2-1	-	TGCGCCAGCAGACAGTCTCCCTCCTACAATGAGCAGTTCTTC	CASRQSPSYNEQFF
TRBV6-1	-	TRBJ1-2	TRBD1	TGTGCCAGCAGTACAGGGGAGATCGGCTACGCCTTC	CASSTGEIGYAF
TRBV30	-	TRBJ2-2	-	TGTGCCTGGGGTAGTACCGGGGAGCTGTTTTTT	CAWGSTGELFF
TRBV7-2	-	TRBJ2-2	-	TGTGCCAGCAGCTTGGCAGCCGGAGGCAGCACCGGGGAGCTGTTTTTT	CASSLAAGGSTGELFF
TRBV9	many	TRBJ2-7	TRBD2	TGTGCCAGCAGCGTTAGCGGGAGCCAGAACGAGCAGTACTTC	CASSVSGSQNEQYF
TRBV25-1	few	TRBJ2-2	-	TGTGTGGCAGGGGACACCGGGGAGCTGTTTTTT	CVAGDTGELFF
TRBV12-3/TRBV12-4	many	TRBJ2-5	-	TGTGCCAGCAGACATGAAGGTGAAGAGACCCAGTACTTC	CASRHEGEETQYF
TRBV28	many	TRBJ2-7	-	TGTGCCAGCAGCCCCCTAAGGGGCTCCTACGAGCAGTACTTC	CASSPLRGSYEQYF
TRBV6-4	few	TRBJ2-2	-	TGTGCCAGCAGTGACGAGTACACCGGGGAGCTGTTTTTT	CASSDEYTGELFF
TRBV3-1	-	TRBJ2-1	-	TGTGCCAGCAGCCCTGGTACCTCCATTAGCTCCTACAATGAGCAGTTCTTC	CASSPGTSISSYNEQFF
TRBV28	many	TRBJ2-4	-	TGTGCCAGCAGCGAATCGGGTCCCAAAAACATTCAGTACTTC	CASSESGPKNIQYF
TRBV6-9	-	TRBJ2-7	-	TGTGCCAGCAGTTACAACAGGGTCTACGAGCAGTACTTC	CASSYNRVYEQYF
TRBV24-1	many	TRBJ2-7	TRBD2	TGTGCCACCAGTGATGGACTAGCGAAGCAGTACTTC	CATSDGLAKQYF
TRBV12-3/TRBV12-4	many	TRBJ2-7	-	TGTGCCAGCAGCACAGGCATCTACGAGCAGTACTTC	CASSTGIYEQYF
TRBV7-9	few	TRBJ2-7	-	TGTGCCAGCAGCTTAGGTACAGCCGACAACTACGAGCAGTACTTC	CASSLGTADNYEQYF
TRBV18	-	TRBJ2-7	-	TGTGCCAGCCGGGGAGGTAGGGACTACGAGCAGTACTTC	CASRGGRDYEQYF
TRBV12-3/TRBV12-4	many	TRBJ2-7	-	TGTGCCAGCAGTGCCCTTGACGGAGACTACGAGCAGTACTTC	CASSALDGDYEQYF
TRBV4-1	many	TRBJ1-2	-	TGCGCCAGCAGCCAGCGGGAGAACTATGGCTACACCTTC	CASSQRENYGYTF
TRBV27	many	TRBJ2-7	-	TGTGCCAGCGCAAATGGGGGAGCAGGGACCCACGAGCAGTACTTC	CASANGGAGTHEQYF
TRBV11-3	many	TRBJ2-5	-	TGTGCCAGAGTCTCCCCTCGGGGGGAGACCCAGTACTTC	CARVSPRGETQYF
TRBV28	many	TRBJ2-2	-	TGTGCCAGCAGTTTATCTGGACTAAACACCGGGGAGCTGTTTTTT	CASSLSGLNTGELFF
TRBV10-3	-	TRBJ2-3	TRBD2	TGTGCCATCAGGGGGGCCGGGACTAGCGGGAGAGGTACGCAGTATTTT	CAIRGAGTSGRGTQYF
TRBV28	few	TRBJ2-2	TRBD2	TGTGCCAGCCTTTCTACGACTAGCGGGTTCGGGGAGCTGTTTTTT	CASLSTTSGFGELFF
TRBV20-1	few	TRBJ2-7	TRBD1	TGCAGTGTAGGGACAGGGTGGTCCTACGAGCAGTACTTC	CSVGTGWSYEQYF
TRBV19	few	TRBJ2-7	-	TGTGCCAGTAGTATAGTGGTCTCCTACGAGCAGTACTTC	CASSIVVSYEQYF
TRBV28	many	TRBJ1-3	-	TGTGCCAGCAGTTTATACGACGGACTCTCTGGAAACACCATATATTTT	CASSLYDGLSGNTIYF
TRBV5-1	many	TRBJ2-7	TRBD1	TGTGCCAGCAGCTTGCGGGACAGGGCAGACGAGCAGTACTTC	CASSLRDRADEQYF
TRBV24-1	many	TRBJ2-4	-	TGTGCCACCAGTGACCGCACCCTAGCCGAGGGCATTCAGTACTTC	CATSDRTLAEGIQYF
TRBV28	many	TRBJ1-1	-	TGTGCCACCCGCGGACAGCCTGAAGCTTTCTTT	CATRGQPEAFF
TRBV7-2	many	TRBJ2-7	TRBD1	TGTGCCAGCAGCGCATGGACAGGGGGGGACGAGCAGTACTTC	CASSAWTGGDEQYF
TRBV7-8	-	TRBJ2-7	-	TGTGCCAGCAGCTTAGGTGTAGGGGGGGCCTACGAGCAGTACTTC	CASSLGVGGAYEQYF
TRBV2	many	TRBJ2-7	-	TGTGCCAGCAGTGATCGACTCCCCAGACAGCAGTACTTC	CASSDRLPRQQYF
TRBV20-1	few	TRBJ2-7	-	TGCAGTGCCCCACCTCTAAGTTTCCCTCACGAGCAGTACTTC	CSAPPLSFPHEQYF
TRBV5-4	few	TRBJ2-1	-	TGTGCCAGCAGCCCCACCCCGGGTATCAATGAGCAGTTCTTC	CASSPTPGINEQFF
TRBV28	many	TRBJ2-7	-	TGTGCCAGCAGTTTTGCTCTGTTGTCACCTGCCTCCTACGAGCAGTACTTC	CASSFALLSPASYEQYF